Shown below are 32 T cell receptor beta chains from a single sample sequenced in a study of T cells expressing NK-cell markers. TCRdb reanalyzed the 5' RACE reads, giving one entry per CDR3 protein sequence and no DNA. This table lists 500,000 or so distinct CDR3 sequences. Material for sequencing was blood T cells: a sorted CD56 or NKG2C T cell subset, CD4+ or CD8+ T cells, or bulk PBMC T cells (not recorded which). The receptors were gathered from a man between 18 and 35 years old in good health.

The gene calls are TRBV2 and TRBJ2-1; with no DNA, the TCRdb D assignment of TRBD2 cannot be verified. The CDR3 consists of 14 residues. CDR1 and CDR2 from the germline V gene are SNHLY and FYNNEI. CDR3 protein: CASRKGSGYNEQFF.

V gene TRBV10-3 combines with J gene TRBJ1-5. Germline V CDR1 and CDR2: ENHRY, SYGVKD. CDR3 length equals 14 residues. CDR3 sequence: CAISEALSNQPQHF.

The CDR3 here is CAWNAVQGNGYTF. The chain has TRBV30 and TRBJ1-2. This CDR3 has 13 residues. CDR1 and CDR2 from the germline V gene are GTSNPN and SVGIG (reference sequence).

The chain carries TRBV12-3 or TRBV12-4 and TRBJ1-2; there is no DNA to check the TCRdb D call of TRBD1. The CDR3 runs 17 residues. The CDR3 loop is CASSSFIQPGIPYGYTF.

The chain carries TRBV20-1 and TRBJ1-2; TCRdb outputs TRBD1, but without DNA this stays unchecked. Germline CDR1 is DFQATT and CDR2 is SNEGSKA (reference sequence). CDR3 length: 12 residues. This CDR3 reads CSARMGDAGYTF.

This chain uses TRBV20-1 with TRBJ2-3; TCRdb's D call, TRBD2, is unchecked because there is no DNA. In germline, CDR1 is DFQATT, CDR2 SNEGSKA (reference sequence). CDR3 length: 16 amino acids. Here the CDR3 reads CSASQTTSLRTDTQYF.

This chain connects TRBV6-5 to TRBJ2-7. The germline V gene encodes CDR1 MNHEY and CDR2 SVGAGI. This CDR3 has 11 amino acids. CDR3: CASSYREEQYF.

The gene calls are TRBV24-1 and TRBJ2-1; the TRBD2 assignment by TCRdb is unverifiable without DNA. Germline assignment: CDR1 KGHDR and CDR2 SFDVKD. This CDR3 contains 16 residues. This chain's CDR3 is CATGSPRNGKHNEQFF.

This CDR3 is CASSLFGDRSEGYTF. J is TRBJ1-2 and V is TRBV12-3 or TRBV12-4; TCRdb's D call, TRBD1, is unchecked because there is no DNA. This CDR3 is built from 15 residues.

This chain links TRBV20-1 with TRBJ2-7; there is no DNA to check the TCRdb D call of TRBD2. In germline, CDR1 is DFQATT, CDR2 SNEGSKA (reference sequence). The CDR3 covers 13 residues. CDR3 protein: CSARGSGGYEQYF.

V usage is TRBV12-3 or TRBV12-4 and J usage is TRBJ2-1; without DNA, the TCRdb call of TRBD2 cannot be checked. The CDR3 loop spans 17 amino acids. The CDR3 protein is CASSLESSGSLDNEQFF.

The V call is TRBV20-1, the J call TRBJ1-2. Germline assignment: CDR1 DFQATT and CDR2 SNEGSKA (reference sequence). The CDR3 covers 13 residues. The CDR3 reads CSAIDLAGDGYTF.

The chain employs TRBV7-9 and TRBJ2-7; lacking DNA, the TRBD2 call made by TCRdb goes unchecked. CDR1 and CDR2 from the germline V gene are SEHNR and FQNEAQ (reference sequence). The CDR3 is 17 amino acids. The CDR3 here is CASSLGQGRIAAYEQYF. The full variable domain, rest sourced from reference TRBV7-9 and TRBJ2-7, is DTGVSQNPRHKITKRGQNVTFRCDPISEHNRLYWYRQTLGQGPEFLTYFQNEAQLEKSRLLSDRFSAERPKGSFSTLEIQRTEQGDSAMYLCASSLGQGRIAAYEQYFGPGTRLTVT.

V is TRBV3-1 and J is TRBJ1-2; checking the TCRdb D call of TRBD1 is not possible without DNA. The germline V gene encodes CDR1 LGHDT and CDR2 YNNKEL (reference sequence). The CDR3 spans 13 residues. The chain's CDR3 is CASSHYRGSGYTF.

The chain uses TRBV9 and TRBJ2-5; TCRdb outputs TRBD2, but without DNA this stays unchecked. Germline CDR1 and CDR2: SGDLS and YYNGEE. The CDR3 is made up of 17 amino acids. The CDR3 reads CASSERVGAGVDETQYF.

The rearrangement joins TRBV13 to TRBJ2-7; absent DNA, TCRdb's TRBD1 call cannot be checked. From germline, CDR1 is PRHDT and CDR2 FYEKMQ (reference sequence). CDR3 length equals 13 residues. The CDR3 protein is CASTGQGLYEQYF.

The rearrangement uses TRBV6-5 and TRBJ1-1. The CDR3 runs 14 residues. Germline V gives CDR1 MNHEY, CDR2 SVGAGI. CDR3 protein: CASSFTTENTEAFF.

The rearrangement uses TRBV12-3 or TRBV12-4 and TRBJ2-7; the D call from TCRdb, TRBD1, cannot be confirmed without DNA. The CDR3 contains 12 residues. The CDR3 here is CASAPVGYEQYF.

This rearrangement joins TRBV12-3 or TRBV12-4 to TRBJ2-5; with no DNA, the TCRdb D assignment of TRBD2 cannot be verified. The CDR3 consists of 16 residues. CDR3 region: CASRPGLAGGGETQYF.

CDR3 residues: CATSDPARPDALVADTQYF. This rearrangement joins TRBV24-1 to TRBJ2-3; TCRdb's D gene call, TRBD2, goes unchecked for lack of DNA. Germline CDR1 reads KGHDR; CDR2 reads SFDVKD. The length of the CDR3 is 19 residues.

CDR3 loop: CASSYSSRLEGYTF. The rearrangement joins TRBV6-5 to TRBJ1-2. Germline V gene data show CDR1 as MNHEY and CDR2 as SVGAGI. This CDR3 contains 14 residues.

The chain combines TRBV9 with TRBJ1-2. CDR3 size: 14 residues. CDR1 SGDLS and CDR2 YYNGEE come from the germline V gene. CDR3 residues: CASSVDVSSYGYTF.

This rearrangement joins TRBV5-1 to TRBJ1-1; TCRdb returns TRBD1, unconfirmable since there is no DNA. The CDR3 length is 19 residues. CDR1 SGHRS and CDR2 YFSETQ come from the germline V gene. CDR3 residues: CASSLAGGRTISGDTEAFF. The full variable domain, rest sourced from reference TRBV5-1 and TRBJ1-1, is KAGVTQTPRYLIKTRGQQVTLSCSPISGHRSVSWYQQTPGQGLQFLFEYFSETQRNKGNFPGRFSGRQFSNSRSEMNVSTLELGDSALYLCASSLAGGRTISGDTEAFFGQGTRLTVV.

The chain combines TRBV5-1 with TRBJ2-3; checking the TCRdb D call of TRBD1 is not possible without DNA. Germline V gene sequence: CDR1 SGHRS, CDR2 YFSETQ. This CDR3 comprises 16 residues. The CDR3 loop is CASSLAGQGRTDTQYF.

The chain has TRBV5-1 and TRBJ2-1; lacking DNA, the TRBD2 call made by TCRdb goes unchecked. The CDR3 is 18 residues long. In germline, CDR1 is SGHRS, CDR2 YFSETQ. This chain's CDR3 is CASSLYLAGGSSYNEQFF.

This rearrangement joins TRBV20-1 to TRBJ2-3; TCRdb picks TRBD2, but there is no DNA to check that call. Germline V lookup: CDR1 DFQATT, CDR2 SNEGSKA (reference sequence). The CDR3 covers 17 residues. This chain's CDR3 is CSFQELAGGGGTDTQYF.

The V gene is TRBV7-9, the J gene TRBJ1-1; as DNA is missing, the TRBD1 call by TCRdb cannot be tested. Germline lookup yields CDR1 SEHNR and CDR2 FQNEAQ (reference sequence). This CDR3 contains 13 residues. CDR3 region: CASSLTGQTEAFF.

This chain uses TRBV29-1 with TRBJ2-3; the D call of TRBD2 rests on TCRdb alone, since no DNA is present to check it. This CDR3 comprises 14 residues. Looked up from germline, CDR1 is SQVTM and CDR2 is ANQGSEA. The CDR3 reads CSASRASGIDTQYF.

V and J are TRBV30 and TRBJ1-1; TCRdb's assignment of TRBD1 cannot be checked, as there is no DNA. Germline values: CDR1 GTSNPN, CDR2 SVGIG (reference sequence). The CDR3 runs to 16 residues. CDR3: CAWSDVRNRGQIKAFF.

This chain links TRBV29-1 with TRBJ2-7; TCRdb indicates TRBD1, and absent DNA this call remains unverified. Germline loops: CDR1 SQVTM, CDR2 ANQGSEA. The CDR3 covers 15 residues. The CDR3 sequence is CSVKTGTGPSYEQYF.

This chain connects TRBV20-1 to TRBJ2-3. The CDR3 loop spans 12 amino acids. Per germline, CDR1 DFQATT and CDR2 SNEGSKA (reference sequence). The CDR3 protein is CSAKVATDTQYF.

The chain employs TRBV10-3 and TRBJ2-1; TCRdb indicates TRBD1, and absent DNA this call remains unverified. Germline CDR1 and CDR2: ENHRY and SYGVKD. CDR3 length: 15 residues. CDR3 loop: CAISESEADSNEQFF.